A single sample gave rise to the 13 T cell receptor beta chains below, sequenced in a study of beta chain features in type 1 diabetes. Whole-study findings and limits: Moderate yet significant TCRB CDR3 shortening was seen in Type 1 diabetes patients in all four CD4+ subsets.

Every bit of the isolated RNA underwent reverse transcription, so sequencing read expressed TCRB transcripts. Using immunoSEQ multiplex PCR, the repertoire was profiled, and TCRdb retains in-frame clones only, with some absent. This repertoire shows about 740,000 clones, 13% found once; its top ten account for 0.022%. Their antigens remain unidentified. Sequencing used naive CD4+ T cells from blood. The receptors come from a man aged 18 to 30 with type 1 diabetes.

The chain uses TRBV7-2 and TRBJ1-6; D unclear. Trimming shortened V by 4 bases and J by 6 bases, and 13 bases separated the two germline ends. The CDR3 is 15 residues long. CDR1 and CDR2 from the germline V gene are SGHTA and FQGNSA. The CDR3 DNA follows: TGTGCCAGCAGCTCCGTGACCCTGTCTAATTCACCCCTCCACTTT. This gives the protein CASSSVTLSNSPLHF.

CDR3 amino acids: CASRQDTTNEKLFF. DNA for the CDR3: TGTGCCAGCAGACAGGACACCACTAATGAAAAACTGTTTTTT. The chain combines TRBV11-1 with TRBJ1-4, with D maybe TRBD1 (5 bases). Per germline, CDR1 SGHAT and CDR2 FQDESV (reference sequence). The CDR3 totals 14 residues. V was trimmed by 6 bases and J by 2 bases, leaving 10 bases between them. The full variable domain, completed using reference TRBV11-1 and TRBJ1-4, is EAEVAQSPRYKITEKSQAVAFWCDPISGHATLYWYRQILGQGPELLVQFQDESVVDDSQLPKDRFSAERLKGVDSTLKIQPAELGDSAMYLCASRQDTTNEKLFFGSGTQLSVL.

This clone was seen only once. The chain combines TRBV27 with TRBJ2-4; D call uncertain. Trimming removed 0 bases at V and 1 base at J, with 4 bases between. Germline CDR1 and CDR2: MNHEY and SMNVEV (reference sequence). The CDR3 consists of 14 residues. This CDR3 reads CASSLSQAKNIQYF. In DNA form, the CDR3 reads TGTGCCAGCAGTTTATCCCAGGCCAAAAACATTCAGTACTTC.

The rearrangement joins TRBV27 to TRBJ2-5, with a tentative D call TRBD1 (5 bases). This CDR3 contains 14 residues. The germline V gene encodes CDR1 MNHEY and CDR2 SMNVEV (reference sequence). Deletions cut 7 bases from V and 2 bases from J, with 14 bases between. The CDR3 nucleotides read TGTGCCAGCATGGACATGGGTATTCAAGAGACCCAGTACTTC. Translating it yields CASMDMGIQETQYF.

This clone was recorded a few times. This chain joins TRBV10-3 and TRBJ2-5; 7 bases line up with TRBD2. The CDR3 contains 14 residues. V shed 8 bases, J shed 6 bases, and the junction held 12 bases outside the gene matches. Germline V CDR1 and CDR2: ENHRY, SYGVKD. The CDR3 here is CAIPKRGLQQTQYF. CDR3 nucleotides: TGTGCCATCCCCAAGCGGGGCCTTCAACAGACCCAGTACTTC.

CDR3 amino acids: CASSLGTGKSSYNEQFF. The CDR3 DNA reads as TGTGCCAGCAGCTTAGGGACAGGGAAGAGCTCCTACAATGAGCAGTTCTTC. The V and J genes are TRBV7-3 and TRBJ2-1, with 9 bases aligning to TRBD1. V trimming: 2 bases; J trimming: 0 bases; junction bases outside the gene matches: 5. This CDR3 has 17 amino acids. Germline V gives CDR1 SGHTA, CDR2 FQGTGA.

This clone showed up just a few times. The chain employs TRBV6-6 and TRBJ2-1; 7 positions match TRBD1. Trimming cost V 5 bases and J 7 bases; bases outside gene matches: 2. The CDR3 is 12 amino acids. The germline V gene encodes CDR1 MNHNY and CDR2 SVGAGI (reference sequence). CDR3 bases: TGTGCCAGCAGTATGACAGGGAATGAGCAGTTCTTC. It yields the protein CASSMTGNEQFF.

This sequence joins TRBV2 and TRBJ2-2, with unresolved D. Germline V gives CDR1 SNHLY, CDR2 FYNNEI. The CDR3 length is 13 residues. The V end lost 6 bases, the J end lost 2 bases, and 7 bases lay between the germline ends. CDR3 nucleotide sequence: TGTGCCAGCAGCGGTGGCAACACCGGGGAGCTGTTTTTT. This gives the protein CASSGGNTGELFF.

This chain uses TRBV7-8 with TRBJ2-3, with 7 bases fitting TRBD2. Trimming cost V 5 bases and J 4 bases; bases outside gene matches: 3. The CDR3 has 13 amino acids. Germline V gene sequence: CDR1 SGHVS, CDR2 FQNEAQ. The CDR3 nucleotides are TGTGCCAGCAGCAGGGCGGGGGCAGATACGCAGTATTTT. Its protein is CASSRAGADTQYF.

This clone was seen a handful of times. The chain combines TRBV11-1 with TRBJ1-2; D is ambiguous. CDR3 length: 15 amino acids. Trimming left V 7 bases short and J 8 bases short, with 23 bases between. Germline-derived CDR1 and CDR2 are SGHAT and FQDESV (reference sequence). This CDR3 reads CASTLQGAPAEGYTF. CDR3 in DNA: TGTGCCAGCACACTACAAGGAGCCCCGGCGGAAGGCTACACCTTC.

This clone was counted only a few times. The DNA for the CDR3 is TGTGCCAGCGCAACTTTGGCTTCACCCCTCCACTTT. Translation: CASATLASPLHF. The J gene is TRBJ1-6, the V gene TRBV6-6, with D uncertain. The V gene's germline CDR1 is MNHNY and CDR2 SVGAGI (reference sequence). Trimming left V 8 bases short and J 9 bases short, with 11 bases between. The CDR3 sequence is 12 residues long.

This clone has more than one count but fewer than ten. The chain links TRBV30 to TRBJ1-2; D may be TRBD1 (5 bases). The CDR3 covers 12 residues. V was cut by 2 bases and J by 4 bases, with 8 bases left in between. Germline CDR1 GTSNPN, CDR2 SVGIG (reference sequence). This CDR3 reads CAWSTQGYGYTF. The CDR3 nucleotides read TGTGCCTGGAGTACGCAGGGCTATGGCTACACCTTC. Supplemented by reference TRBV30 and TRBJ1-2, the full variable domain reads SQTIHQWPATLVQPVGSPLSLECTVEGTSNPNLYWYRQAAGRGLQLLFYSVGIGQISSEVPQNLSASRPQDRQFILSSKKLLLSDSGFYLCAWSTQGYGYTFGSGTRLTVV.

This clone occurred a few times. The chain has TRBV2 and TRBJ2-6; D tentatively fits TRBD1 or TRBD2 (5 bases each). V lost 7 bases and J 4 bases, leaving 8 bases between the germline ends. Germline values: CDR1 SNHLY, CDR2 FYNNEI. The CDR3 is 13 amino acids. The CDR3 sequence is CASKRDGANVLTF. The CDR3 nucleotides are TGTGCCAGCAAGAGGGACGGGGCCAACGTCCTGACTTTC.